Each of the 13 T cell receptor beta chains below was sequenced from the same sample in a study of T cells in Graves' hyperthyroidism and ophthalmopathy. The investigators amplified TCR beta CDR3 regions from RNA transcripts. First-round RT-PCR targeting the TCR CDR3 was performed with the HTBI primer set. TCRdb fed the multiplex PCR reads into MiXCR, producing one record per CDR3 protein. The repertoire holds 300,000 to 400,000 distinct CDR3 sequences, with about 15% as singletons. The sample comprised blood. The receptors shown here come from a woman aged 25-40 years with Graves' ophthalmopathy.

This clonotype was detected only a few times. The chain uses TRBV15 and TRBJ2-2; D is undetermined. The length of the CDR3 is 13 residues. Trimming removed 1 base from V and 6 bases from J, with 6 bases in between. Per germline, CDR1 LNHNV and CDR2 YYDKDF (reference sequence). The CDR3 protein is CATSRVSSGELFF. CDR3 bases: TGTGCCACCAGCAGAGTGAGCTCCGGGGAGCTGTTTTTT.

This clonotype was observed a handful of times. Compared with germline, one end of the junction differs, possibly owing to a read error. The chain has TRBV6-1 and TRBJ1-1; TRBD1 matches 11 bases. The CDR3 is 14 amino acids. Germline CDR1 and CDR2: MNHNS and SASEGT. The CDR3 nucleotides are TGTGCCGGCAGCGGGGGACAGGGGGTCACTGAAGCTTTCTTT. Protein sequence: CAGSGGQGVTEAFF.

This clonotype was counted at least ten times. The chain combines TRBV27 with TRBJ1-1; D remains ambiguous. This CDR3 contains 15 residues. The ends were cut back, 4 bases at V and 0 bases at J, with 12 bases in the middle. CDR1 is MNHEY, CDR2 SMNVEV, per germline (reference sequence). Here the CDR3 reads CASSSRARLNTEAFF. The CDR3 coding sequence is TGTGCCAGCAGTTCTAGGGCCCGATTGAACACTGAAGCTTTCTTT.

The chain carries TRBV15 and TRBJ1-2; 9 bases line up with TRBD1. The CDR3 covers 15 residues. With V trimmed by 3 bases and J by 1 base, 3 bases remained unmatched. The germline V gene has CDR1 LNHNV and CDR2 YYDKDF (reference sequence). The CDR3 nucleotides are TGTGCCACCAGCAGGGGGACAGGGCTTAACTATGGCTACACCTTC. The encoded protein is CATSRGTGLNYGYTF.

This clonotype was recorded many times. CDR3 region: CASSSTGPTDTQYF. The CDR3 DNA reads as TGCGCCAGCAGCTCGACAGGACCTACAGATACGCAGTATTTT. This chain connects TRBV5-1 to TRBJ2-3, with D tentatively TRBD1 (6 bases). V was pared by 3 bases and J by 3 bases, with 11 bases between. The CDR3 extends over 14 amino acids. Germline V gene data show CDR1 as SGHRS and CDR2 as YFSETQ.

This clonotype was observed a handful of times. The chain joins TRBV11-2 to TRBJ2-5; perhaps D is TRBD1 or TRBD2 (5 bases each). The CDR3 has 16 amino acids. Trimming shortened V by 5 bases and J by 5 bases, and 21 bases separated the two germline ends. The germline V gene encodes CDR1 SGHAT and CDR2 FQNNGV. In DNA form, the CDR3 reads TGTGCCAGCAGCCCCGAAGGACCCTGGGGACCCGAGACCCAGTACTTC. This sequence encodes CASSPEGPWGPETQYF.

This clonotype was detected only a few times. The chain combines TRBV10-2 with TRBJ1-1, with TRBD1 identical over 10 bases. Germline CDR1 reads WSHSY; CDR2 reads SAAADI. V trimming: 0 bases; J trimming: 8 bases; junction bases outside the gene matches: 0. The CDR3 sequence is 13 residues long. The CDR3 sequence: CASSESDRGEAFF. The CDR3 DNA follows: TGCGCCAGCAGTGAGTCGGACAGGGGGGAAGCTTTCTTT.

This clonotype was seen repeatedly, ten times or more. The rearrangement joins TRBV28 to TRBJ1-2; 10 bases are a match to TRBD1. CDR3 size: 16 residues. Germline V lookup: CDR1 MDHEN, CDR2 SYDVKM. Trimming at V came to 4 bases and at J to 5 bases, leaving 10 bases not matched to a gene. The CDR3 region is CASSSLGQGGVYGYTF. The CDR3, as DNA: TGTGCCAGCAGTTCCCTCGGACAGGGGGGAGTGTATGGCTACACCTTC.

This clonotype has ten or more counts. The genes are TRBV6-2 or TRBV6-3 and TRBJ1-5; D may be TRBD1 (6 bases). Deletions cut 6 bases from V and 11 bases from J, with 14 bases between. CDR3 length: 12 residues. From germline, CDR1 is MNHEY and CDR2 SVGEGT. The CDR3 nucleotides read TGTGCCAGCAGCAACCCAACAGGGTCCCAGCATTTT. Translation gives CASSNPTGSQHF.

This clonotype was seen repeatedly, ten times or more. The chain employs TRBV9 and TRBJ2-3, with 8 bases identical to TRBD1. Per germline, CDR1 SGDLS and CDR2 YYNGEE. The CDR3 runs 16 residues. The ends lost 0 bases at V and 2 bases at J; junction bases unmatched: 5. The CDR3 here is CASSVDWDRTTDTQYF. For the CDR3, the DNA is TGTGCCAGCAGCGTAGACTGGGACAGGACCACAGATACGCAGTATTTT.

This clonotype was counted between two and nine times. One end of the junction does not line up with germline, which may come from a read error. The CDR3, as DNA: TGTGCCAGCAGACAAGGACGGTACCGGGACGATCAAGAGACCCAGTACTTC. Amino acid sequence: CASRQGRYRDDQETQYF. The V gene is TRBV3-1, the J gene TRBJ2-5; D is possibly TRBD1 or TRBD2 (5 bases each). The germline CDR1 and CDR2 sequences are LGHDT and YNNKEL (reference sequence). The CDR3 covers 17 residues.

This clonotype appeared a few times. V is TRBV20-1 and J is TRBJ1-2, with 10 bases lining up with TRBD1. J lost 10 bases, V lost 8 bases, and 10 bases had no gene match. The CDR3 has 12 residues. Germline-derived CDR1 and CDR2 are DFQATT and SNEGSKA (reference sequence). The DNA of the CDR3 is TGCAGTACTCAGACAGGGGGCGCGGACTACACCTTC. Its translation is CSTQTGGADYTF.

The table lists this clonotype with a few counts. The chain combines TRBV12-3 or TRBV12-4 with TRBJ2-2; 9 bases are shared with TRBD2. J lost 6 bases, V lost 8 bases, and 10 bases had no gene match. The CDR3 has 15 amino acids. The CDR3 reads CASGMAGGLPGELFF. The DNA of the CDR3 is TGTGCCAGCGGGATGGCGGGGGGGTTGCCCGGGGAGCTGTTTTTT.